This T cell receptor beta chain was retrieved from a study of blood T cell repertoires in COVID-19. Study-level information: Spain, Italy and the United States supplied samples that represented acute and convalescent COVID-19. The cDNA or gDNA used as material had been derived from T cells, B-cell-depleted T cells, or PBMCs.

In the study's own analysis: Amplification from reference gene primers served as the basis for estimated nucleated cell counts. Generated by immunoSEQ multiplex PCR, the TCRdb table keeps only in-frame clones and is missing some. That table gives V, J and clone size, and the DNA gave D and trimming. Of about 210,000 clones detected, 80% to 90% appear once; the ten largest clones hold about 8.1%. Unmatched junction bases numbered 7, after V lost 5 bases and J lost 0 bases. The CDR3 is made up of 16 amino acids. Looked up from germline, CDR1 is SGHTA and CDR2 is FQGTGA. The rearrangement uses TRBV7-3 and TRBJ2-1; 7 bases align to TRBD2. Sequencing was performed on peripheral blood. The sequence derives from a woman aged 45-65 years with acute or convalescent COVID-19. The CDR3 DNA is TGTGCCAGCAGCCCGCGGAGCGGGACCTCCTACAATGAGCAGTTCTTC. This sequence encodes CASSPRSGTSYNEQFF.